The TCR beta chain described here comes from a study of T cell responses to AZD1222 COVID-19 vaccine. Study results and limitations: Clonal diversity was possibly underestimated; the donors were predominantly white British and more often female. CD4 TCRs linked to vaccination spanned spike, dominating at 160-218 and 743-854. Reportedly, nearly half the spike-specific TCRs target unmutated variant regions.

The method was immunoSEQ multiplex PCR; TCRdb's version includes in-frame clones alone and lacks a portion of them. The sample records 75,000 or so clones, around 93% being singletons. The analysis combined second doses at about 4 or about 12 weeks. The CDR3 has 19 residues. V shed 4 bases, J shed 6 bases, and the junction held 13 bases outside the gene matches. CDR1 KGHDR and CDR2 SFDVKD come from the germline V gene. Details on this clone: As yet, its antigen is unknown.

This material consisted of peripheral blood, taken 28 days after the second AZD1222 dose. The V call is TRBV24-1, the J call TRBJ2-2; TRBD2 matches at 13 bases. The receptor was isolated from an adult who received the AZD1222 COVID-19 vaccine. CDR3 in DNA: TGTGCCACCAGTGACGCTCGACTAGCGGGAGGCCCGAGGTCCGGGGAGCTGTTTTTT. Translated, it gives CATSDARLAGGPRSGELFF.